Sequencing of this T cell receptor (beta chain) was carried out in a study of identical twins. TCRdb reprocessed the 5' RACE reads via MiXCR and lists one record per CDR3 protein. The table has approximately 500,000 distinct CDR3 sequences, around 24% seen once. In this sample, this clonotype turned up a few times. CDR1 and CDR2 (germline): MGHDK, SYGVNS. The CDR3 extends over 13 amino acids. Trimming pared 8 bases from V and 6 bases from J, leaving 16 bases between. These data are also associated with another study on T cells expressing NK-cell markers. As that study records: Sorting was restricted to alpha-beta TCR T cells by an anti-gamma-delta TCR antibody in several experiments.

Sequenced: CD4+ T cells sorted from blood. This chain joins TRBV25-1 and TRBJ1-1, with D maybe TRBD1 (6 bases). The clonotype was recovered from a woman under 30 in good health. As DNA, the CDR3 is TGTGCCAGCGCAAGGGGGGGGCAAGCTGAAGCTTTCTTT. This gives the protein CASARGGQAEAFF. Full variable domain (outside the CDR3, taken from reference TRBV25-1 and TRBJ1-1): EADIYQTPRYLVIGTGKKITLECSQTMGHDKMYWYQQDPGMELHLIHYSYGVNSTEKGDLSSESTVSRIRTEHFPLTLESARPSHTSQYLCASARGGQAEAFFGQGTRLTVV.